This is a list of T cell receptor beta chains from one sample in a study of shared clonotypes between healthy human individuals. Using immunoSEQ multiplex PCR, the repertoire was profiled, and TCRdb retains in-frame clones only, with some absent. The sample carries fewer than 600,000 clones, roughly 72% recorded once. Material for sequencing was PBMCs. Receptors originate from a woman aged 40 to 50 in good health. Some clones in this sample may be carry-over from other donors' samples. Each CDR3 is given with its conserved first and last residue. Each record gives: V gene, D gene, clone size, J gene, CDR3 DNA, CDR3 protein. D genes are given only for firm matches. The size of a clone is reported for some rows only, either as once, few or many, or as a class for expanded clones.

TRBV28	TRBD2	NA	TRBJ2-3	TGTGCCAGCAGCCCCGTGGGTAGCGGGAGAGGGGATACGCAGTATTTT	CASSPVGSGRGDTQYF
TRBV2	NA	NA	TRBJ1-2	TGTGCCAGCATACGGAAGGCGGATGGCTACACCTTC	CASIRKADGYTF
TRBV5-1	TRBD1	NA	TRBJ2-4	TGCGCCAGCAGCTTGGGACCGGACAGGGCTGGGGACATTCAGTACTTC	CASSLGPDRAGDIQYF
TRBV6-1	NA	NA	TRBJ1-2	TGTGCCAGCAGTGAAACCACGGCCCCAGTCTATGGCTACACCTTC	CASSETTAPVYGYTF
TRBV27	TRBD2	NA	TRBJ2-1	TGTGCCAGCAGTTCCAGTGGACTAGCGGGCCCATCCTACAATGAGCAGTTCTTC	CASSSSGLAGPSYNEQFF
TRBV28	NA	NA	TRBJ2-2	TGTGCCAGCAGTTTAGCTCCCGGGGAGCTGTTTTTT	CASSLAPGELFF
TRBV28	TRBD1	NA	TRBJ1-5	TGTGCCAGCAGTTCCCCCCCGGACAGGAGGTATAGCAATCAGCCCCAGCATTTT	CASSSPPDRRYSNQPQHF
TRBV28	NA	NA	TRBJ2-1	TGTGCCATAACAAACGGGCGTGAGCAGTTCTTC	CAITNGREQFF
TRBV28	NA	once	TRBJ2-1	TGTGCCAGCAGCTTAGGCGGGAAGGGTTACAATGAGCAGTTCTTC	CASSLGGKGYNEQFF
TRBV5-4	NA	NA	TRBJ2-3	TGTGCCAGCAGCCCCTTTGGCGAACCCACAGATACGCAGTATTTT	CASSPFGEPTDTQYF
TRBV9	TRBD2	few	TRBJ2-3	TGTGCCAGCAGCGTGGGACTAGCTACCCGCGGTACTAGCACAGATACGCAGTATTTT	CASSVGLATRGTSTDTQYF
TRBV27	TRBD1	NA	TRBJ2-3	TGTGCCAGCAGTTTGGGACAGGGGGGATTAGCGGGATATACGCAGTATTTT	CASSLGQGGLAGYTQYF
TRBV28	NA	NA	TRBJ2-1	TGTGCCAGGGGCATGAGCTTCACCAATGAGCAGTTCTTC	CARGMSFTNEQFF
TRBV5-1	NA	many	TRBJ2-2	TGCGCCAGCAGCCAAACTACAGGGCCCGGGGAGCTGTTTTTT	CASSQTTGPGELFF
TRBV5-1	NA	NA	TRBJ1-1	TGCGCCAGCAGCTTGGGACAGGTGAACACTGAAGCTTTCTTT	CASSLGQVNTEAFF
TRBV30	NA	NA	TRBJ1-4	TGTGCCTGGAGTGTTGGGGGGCTTCAGGAAAAACTGTTTTTT	CAWSVGGLQEKLFF
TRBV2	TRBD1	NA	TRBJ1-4	TGTGCCAGCAGTCGACAGGGCAGAGAAAAACTGTTTTTT	CASSRQGREKLFF